The entry below describes one T cell receptor (beta chain). Its specificity is not known. The data are from a study of T-cell memory formation after mild COVID-19. Study overall: The two donors had largely donor-specific TCR clusters. Whole-study results and caveats: Shrinking CD4+ clones were chiefly CM and EM; CD8+ ones were chiefly EMRA. CD4+ bias marked clones expanding day 15 to 37, unlike balanced contracting clones.

This CDR3 has 13 amino acids. From germline, CDR1 is KGHSH and CDR2 LQKENI. V shed 3 bases, J shed 15 bases, and the junction held 7 bases outside the gene matches. MiXCR, run by TCRdb on the 5' RACE reads, gives a single entry per CDR3 protein. Seen here are about 240,000 distinct CDR3 sequences, around 10% observed once, and the top ten hold 22%. This sequence was found in a man aged 18 to 35 who had mild COVID-19 (a few samples of this study predate the infection). Cell type and time point are not known. The chain employs TRBV18 and TRBJ1-6, with 8 positions matching TRBD1. The source material was PBMCs or a T cell subset sorted from them (not recorded which). The DNA of the CDR3 is TGTGCCAGCTCACCCGGGACAGGATTACTCCTCCACTTT. It translates to CASSPGTGLLLHF.